The 5 T cell receptor beta chains given below trace back to one sample, sequenced in a study of T cells in Graves' hyperthyroidism and ophthalmopathy. The investigators amplified TCR beta CDR3 regions from RNA transcripts. The HTBI primer set drove a first-round RT-PCR of the TCR CDR3. TCRdb redid the calling of the multiplex PCR reads with MiXCR, one entry per CDR3 protein. This sample has about 620,000 distinct CDR3 sequences, with about a sixth found just once. The sample taken for sequencing was blood. These receptors all come from a woman aged 25 to 39 with Graves' hyperthyroidism.

Many counts were recorded for this clonotype. V usage is TRBV29-1 and J usage is TRBJ2-1, with TRBD2 matching 8 bases. Trimming took 6 bases from V and 0 from J; bases not matched to a gene: 16. The germline CDR1 and CDR2 sequences are SQVTM and ANQGSEA. This CDR3 region has 18 residues. The CDR3 loop is CSVVGRAVRKSSYNEQFF. The CDR3 nucleotides are TGCAGCGTCGTCGGGAGGGCCGTTCGGAAAAGCTCCTACAATGAGCAGTTCTTC.

The chain links TRBV7-2 to TRBJ2-1, with 8 bases fitting TRBD2. The CDR3 contains 16 residues. Germline CDR1 reads SGHTA; CDR2 reads FQGNSA. V was pared by 2 bases and J by 0 bases, with 3 bases of the junction left unmatched. The CDR3 is CASSLMGLVSYNEQFF. The CDR3 bases are TGTGCCAGCAGCTTAATGGGACTAGTCTCCTACAATGAGCAGTTCTTC. The full variable domain, in which reference TRBV7-2 and TRBJ2-1 provide the parts outside the CDR3, is GAGVSQSPSNKVTEKGKDVELRCDPISGHTALYWYRQSLGQGLEFLIYFQGNSAPDKSGLPSDRFSAERTGGSVSTLTIQRTQQEDSAVYLCASSLMGLVSYNEQFFGPGTRLTVL.

The chain recombines TRBV6-1 with TRBJ2-7; 7 bases align to TRBD1. The V gene end was trimmed by 6 bases and the J gene end by 6 bases; junction bases not matched to a gene: 11. This CDR3 has 14 residues. Germline lookup yields CDR1 MNHNS and CDR2 SASEGT. CDR3 sequence: CASRAGTARSEQYF. In DNA form, the CDR3 reads TGTGCCAGCAGGGCCGGGACAGCCAGGTCCGAGCAGTACTTC.

This clonotype was seen a few times. This chain joins TRBV28 and TRBJ2-1; no definite D call. Per germline, CDR1 MDHEN and CDR2 SYDVKM. The CDR3 is 11 amino acids. Between the trimmed V and J ends, which lost 6 bases and 12 bases, there was a span of 12 bases. The CDR3 here is CASSAFLGQFF. In DNA form, the CDR3 reads TGTGCCAGCAGCGCCTTCCTAGGGCAGTTCTTC.

The chain combines TRBV28 with TRBJ1-1; the D is unclear. This CDR3 spans 12 amino acids. The V end lost 10 bases, the J end lost 0 bases, and 9 bases lay between the germline ends. CDR1 is MDHEN and CDR2 is SYDVKM in the germline V gene. The CDR3 nucleotides read TGTGCCACCGATCCTCTGAACACTGAAGCTTTCTTT. It encodes CATDPLNTEAFF.